The source of this T cell receptor beta chain is a study of identical twins. General study results and limits: The models systematically underestimated how much out-of-frame TCR alpha was shared in monozygotic twins.

The germline V gene has CDR1 SQVTM and CDR2 ANQGSEA. V lost 5 bases, J lost 2 bases, and 14 bases lay in between. This CDR3 region has 14 residues. In every case, the donor was a healthy Caucasian. This clonotype showed up many times. Its antigen is unidentified. Each cDNA held unique molecular identifiers, and template switching gave it a universal primer site. Each CDR3 protein gets one entry after TCRdb re-called the 5' RACE reads with MiXCR. The sample shows about 570,000 distinct CDR3 sequences, nearly 10% of them seen only once. The same specimen was also included in a second study, on yellow fever vaccine responses in identical twins.

The sequenced sample consisted of PBMCs. The source is a woman aged 18-29 years in good health. This rearrangement joins TRBV29-1 to TRBJ2-3, with unresolved D. The CDR3 nucleotides read TGCAGCGTTCGAGGTACACTAAACACAGATACGCAGTATTTT. Translating it yields CSVRGTLNTDTQYF.